This T cell receptor beta chain was profiled in a study of PD-1 blockade in mismatch repair-deficient tumors (dated by TCRdb to 2016 to 2017). Study-level background: Between late 2013 and 2016, approximately 90 consecutive patients with about a dozen mismatch repair-deficient cancer types, all previously treated and progressing, were enrolled in the trial. Tumor-associated T cell clones in the peripheral blood of patients responding to PD-1 blockade were tracked using deep sequencing of TCR CDR3 regions.

Mismatch repair deficiency was established in every enrolled patient by polymerase chain reaction or immunohistochemistry. TCR sequencing was performed for a few patients who responded to pembrolizumab therapy. In the phase II trial, pembrolizumab PD-1 blockade was tested prospectively in advanced mismatch repair-deficient cancers, no matter which tissue of origin the cancers came from. Peripheral blood T cell samples were gathered serially, both before PD-1 blockade started and at multiple time points afterward. Blood sampling times were expressed in weeks after the first pembrolizumab dose. Broad study findings and their caveats: After pembrolizumab, tumor-resident clones, which were often undetectable in blood before treatment, expanded rapidly and then contracted, generally ahead of radiologic responses.

Spanning cysteine to phenylalanine, the CDR3 consists of 16 amino acids. CDR3 DNA is the only sequence kept; it has 48 bases, read in frame from the first base. Germline trimming: 5 bases from V, 2 bases from J; junction bases outside gene matches: 8. The germline V gene provides CDR1 SGHTA and CDR2 FQGTGA. The receptor library was made with the immunoSEQ multiplex PCR assay. Imported from immuneACCESS, the table was reduced by TCRdb to in-frame sequences with V and J called. These copies leave out some clones; in studies compared against another copy, an unresolved V gene accounts for under half, and the cause of the remainder is not known. Present in this sample are tens of thousands of clones, roughly 80% of which were seen just once. The ten largest clonotypes hold about 3.1% of the sample. Comments on this clone: The clone's antigen remains unknown. Base-call qualities are not available, and no considerably larger clone is one nucleotide away.

Specimen: peripheral blood, collected 4 weeks after starting pembrolizumab. The TCR sequence derives from an adult with mismatch repair-deficient cancer. The chain employs TRBV7-3 and TRBJ1-3, with TRBD1 identical over 8 junction bases. This receptor carries the CDR3 CASSPGTGVAGNTIYF. The sequence in DNA is TGTGCCAGCAGCCCCGGGACAGGCGTTGCTGGAAACACCATATATTTT.